This paragraph reports one T cell receptor beta chain. Its antigen is unidentified. V was trimmed by 8 bases and J by 2 bases, leaving 13 bases between them. This CDR3 is 14 amino acids long. Germline V CDR1 and CDR2: SSHAT, FNYEAQ (reference sequence). Though nominally healthy at sampling, donors likely had unrecorded immune exposures. This sample was taken from a study of cytomegalovirus exposure and HLA in healthy donors. PCR employed 60 Vbeta and 13 Jbeta primers. Repertoires were generated with immunoSEQ multiplex PCR, while TCRdb's copy carries only in-frame clones and drops some. Of some 65,000 clones listed, approximately 60% are singletons. Study-level findings and limits: Association of a missense DCLRE1C variant with TCR beta V- and J-gene trimming was reported in a later analysis. Sequence variants that were highly shared formed a cluster that was likely a sequencing artifact. Reportedly, TCR beta sequences accurately predicted HLA-A and HLA-B alleles in most subjects.

This receptor was obtained from a man between 25 and 39 years old in good health and CMV-seronegative. The V call is TRBV7-7, the J call TRBJ1-5; D may be TRBD1 (5 bases). The specimen was PBMCs. The CDR3 coding sequence is TGTGCCAGCCGCCGGGACTTAGGCAATCAGCCCCAGCATTTT. Its translation is CASRRDLGNQPQHF.